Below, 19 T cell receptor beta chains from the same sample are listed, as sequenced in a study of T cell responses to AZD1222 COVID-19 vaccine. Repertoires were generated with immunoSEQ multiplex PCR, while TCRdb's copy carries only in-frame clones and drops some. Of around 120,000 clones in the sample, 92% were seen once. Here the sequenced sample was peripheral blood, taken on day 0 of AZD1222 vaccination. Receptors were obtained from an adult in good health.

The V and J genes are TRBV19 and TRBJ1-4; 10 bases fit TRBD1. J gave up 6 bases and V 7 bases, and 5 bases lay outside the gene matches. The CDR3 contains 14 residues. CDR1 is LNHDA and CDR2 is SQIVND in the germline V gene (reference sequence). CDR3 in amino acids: CASTLGTGDEKLFF. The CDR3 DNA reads TGTGCCAGTACTCTCGGGACAGGGGATGAAAAACTGTTTTTT.

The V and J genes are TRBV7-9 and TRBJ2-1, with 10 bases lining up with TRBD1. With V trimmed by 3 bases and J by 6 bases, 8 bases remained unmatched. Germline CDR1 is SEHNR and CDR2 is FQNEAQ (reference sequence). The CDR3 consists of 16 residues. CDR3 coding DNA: TGTGCCAGCAGCTTTTCCCTTCGGACAGGGGGCAATGAGCAGTTCTTC. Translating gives CASSFSLRTGGNEQFF.

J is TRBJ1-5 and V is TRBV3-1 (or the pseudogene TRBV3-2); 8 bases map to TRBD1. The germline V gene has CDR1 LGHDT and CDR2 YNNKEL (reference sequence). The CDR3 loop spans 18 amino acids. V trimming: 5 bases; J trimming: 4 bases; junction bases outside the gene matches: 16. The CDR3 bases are TGTGCCAGCAGCAGGTCAGGACAGGGTGGCAGCGGAAATCAGCCCCAGCATTTT. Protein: CASSRSGQGGSGNQPQHF.

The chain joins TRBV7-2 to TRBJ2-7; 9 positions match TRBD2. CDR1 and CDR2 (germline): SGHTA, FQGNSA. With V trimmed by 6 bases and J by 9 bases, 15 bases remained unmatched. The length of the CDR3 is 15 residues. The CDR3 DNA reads TGTGCCAGCAGTTCAATGGGGCTAGCGGGATCCGGGCAGTACTTC. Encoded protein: CASSSMGLAGSGQYF.

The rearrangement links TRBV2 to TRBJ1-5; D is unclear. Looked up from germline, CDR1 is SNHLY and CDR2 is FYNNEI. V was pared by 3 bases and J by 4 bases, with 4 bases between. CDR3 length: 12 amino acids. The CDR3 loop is CASSDENQPQHF. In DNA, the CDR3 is TGTGCCAGCAGTGACGAAAATCAGCCCCAGCATTTT.

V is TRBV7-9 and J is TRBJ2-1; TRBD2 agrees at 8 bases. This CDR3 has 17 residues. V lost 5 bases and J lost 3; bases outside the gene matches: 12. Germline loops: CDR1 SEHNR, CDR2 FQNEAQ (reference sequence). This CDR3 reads CASSPKVVTSVYNEQFF. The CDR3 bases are TGTGCCAGCAGCCCGAAGGTTGTGACTAGCGTCTACAATGAGCAGTTCTTC.

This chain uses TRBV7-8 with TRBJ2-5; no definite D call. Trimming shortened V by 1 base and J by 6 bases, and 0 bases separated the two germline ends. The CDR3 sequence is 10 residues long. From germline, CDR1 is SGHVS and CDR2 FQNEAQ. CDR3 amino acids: CASSLETQYF. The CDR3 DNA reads TGTGCCAGCAGCTTAGAGACCCAGTACTTC.

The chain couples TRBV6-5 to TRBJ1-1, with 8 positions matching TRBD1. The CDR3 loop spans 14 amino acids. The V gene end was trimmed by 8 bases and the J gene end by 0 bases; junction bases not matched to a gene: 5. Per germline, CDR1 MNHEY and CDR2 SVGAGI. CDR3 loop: CASATGGLNTEAFF. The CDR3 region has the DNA TGTGCCAGCGCAACAGGGGGTTTGAACACTGAAGCTTTCTTT.

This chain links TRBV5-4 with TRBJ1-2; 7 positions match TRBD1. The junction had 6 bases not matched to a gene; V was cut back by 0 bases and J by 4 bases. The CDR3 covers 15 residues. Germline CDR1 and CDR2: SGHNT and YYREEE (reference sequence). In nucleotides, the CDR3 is TGTGCCAGCAGCTTGGATGGAGGGGGCGCCTATGGCTACACCTTC. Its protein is CASSLDGGGAYGYTF.

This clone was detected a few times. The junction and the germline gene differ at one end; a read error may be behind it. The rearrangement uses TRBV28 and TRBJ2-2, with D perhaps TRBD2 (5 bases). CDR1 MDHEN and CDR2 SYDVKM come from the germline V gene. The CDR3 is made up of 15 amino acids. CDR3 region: CASRGPGKNSGELFF. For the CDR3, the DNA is TGTGCCAGCAGGGGTCCCGGGAAGAACTCCGGGGAGCTGTTTTTT. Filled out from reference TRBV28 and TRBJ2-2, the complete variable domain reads DVKVTQSSRYLVKRTGEKVFLECVQDMDHENMFWYRQDPGLGLRLIYFSYDVKMKEKGDIPEGYSVSREKKERFSLILESASTNQTSMYLCASRGPGKNSGELFFGEGSRLTVL.

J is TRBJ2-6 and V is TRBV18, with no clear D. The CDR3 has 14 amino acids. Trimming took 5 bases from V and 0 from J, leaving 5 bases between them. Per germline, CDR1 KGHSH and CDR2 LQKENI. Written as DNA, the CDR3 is TGTGCCAGCTCATCAGGCTCTGGGGCCAACGTCCTGACTTTC. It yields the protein CASSSGSGANVLTF. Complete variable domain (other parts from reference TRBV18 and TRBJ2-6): NAGVMQNPRHLVRRRGQEARLRCSPMKGHSHVYWYRQLPEEGLKFMVYLQKENIIDESGMPKERFSAEFPKEGPSILRIQQVVRGDSAAYFCASSSGSGANVLTFGAGSRLTVL.

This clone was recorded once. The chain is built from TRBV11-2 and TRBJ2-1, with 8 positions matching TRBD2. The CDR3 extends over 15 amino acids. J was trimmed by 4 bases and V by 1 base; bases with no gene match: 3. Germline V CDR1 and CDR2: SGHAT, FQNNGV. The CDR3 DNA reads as TGTGCCAGCAGCTTAGCGGGGGGGCCTTACAATGAGCAGTTCTTC. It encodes CASSLAGGPYNEQFF. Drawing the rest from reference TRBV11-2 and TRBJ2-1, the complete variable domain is EAGVAQSPRYKIIEKRQSVAFWCNPISGHATLYWYQQILGQGPKLLIQFQNNGVVDDSQLPKDRFSAERLKGVDSTLKIQPAKLEDSAVYLCASSLAGGPYNEQFFGPGTRLTVL.

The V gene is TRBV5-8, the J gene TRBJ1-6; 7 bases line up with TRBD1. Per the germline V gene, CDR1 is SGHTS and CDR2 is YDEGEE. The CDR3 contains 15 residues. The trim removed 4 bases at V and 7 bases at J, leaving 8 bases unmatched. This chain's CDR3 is CASSGQASRNSPLHF. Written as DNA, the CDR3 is TGTGCCAGCAGCGGACAGGCCTCTCGGAATTCACCCCTCCACTTT.

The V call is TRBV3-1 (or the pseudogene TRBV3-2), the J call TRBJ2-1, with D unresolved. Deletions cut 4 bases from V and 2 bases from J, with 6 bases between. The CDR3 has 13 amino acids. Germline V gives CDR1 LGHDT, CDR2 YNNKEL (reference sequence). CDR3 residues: CASSPEPYNEQFF. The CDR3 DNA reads TGTGCCAGCAGCCCTGAACCCTACAATGAGCAGTTCTTC.

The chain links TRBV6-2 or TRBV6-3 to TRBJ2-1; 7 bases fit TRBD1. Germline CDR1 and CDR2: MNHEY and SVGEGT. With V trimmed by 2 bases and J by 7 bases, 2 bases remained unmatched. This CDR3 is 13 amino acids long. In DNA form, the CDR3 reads TGTGCCAGCAGTTACCAGGGGGTAAATGAGCAGTTCTTC. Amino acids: CASSYQGVNEQFF.

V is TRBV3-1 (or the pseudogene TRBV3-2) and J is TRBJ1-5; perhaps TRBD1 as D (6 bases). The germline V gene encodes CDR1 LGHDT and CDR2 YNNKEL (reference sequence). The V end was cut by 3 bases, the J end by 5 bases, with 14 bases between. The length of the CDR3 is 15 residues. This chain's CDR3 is CASSQFDRLDQPQHF. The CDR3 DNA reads TGTGCCAGCAGCCAGTTCGACAGGTTGGATCAGCCCCAGCATTTT.

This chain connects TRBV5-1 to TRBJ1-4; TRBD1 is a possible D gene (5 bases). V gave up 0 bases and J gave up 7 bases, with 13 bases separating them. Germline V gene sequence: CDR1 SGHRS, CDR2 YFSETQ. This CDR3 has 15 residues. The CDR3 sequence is CASSLAGAEGEKLFF. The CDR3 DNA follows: TGCGCCAGCAGCTTGGCCGGGGCAGAGGGTGAAAAACTGTTTTTT.

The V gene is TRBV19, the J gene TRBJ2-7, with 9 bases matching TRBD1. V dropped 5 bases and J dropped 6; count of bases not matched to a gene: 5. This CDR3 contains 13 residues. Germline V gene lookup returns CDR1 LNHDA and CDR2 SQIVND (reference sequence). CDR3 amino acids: CASSPDRGGEQYF. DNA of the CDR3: TGTGCCAGTAGTCCCGACAGGGGGGGCGAGCAGTACTTC.

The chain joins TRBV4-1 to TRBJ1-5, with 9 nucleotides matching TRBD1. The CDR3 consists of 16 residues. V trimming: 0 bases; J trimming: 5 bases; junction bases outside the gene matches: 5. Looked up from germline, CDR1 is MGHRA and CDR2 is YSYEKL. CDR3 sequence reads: CASSQEAGQGYQPQHF. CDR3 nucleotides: TGCGCCAGCAGCCAAGAGGCCGGACAGGGGTATCAGCCCCAGCATTTT.